This T cell receptor beta chain comes out of a study of response to subunit inactivated influenza vaccine (dated by TCRdb to between 2018 and 2020). Some background on the complete study: The study used deep quantitative T cell receptor repertoire profiling to track responses to a trivalent subunit inactivated influenza vaccine.

The method was RT-PCR. Sequenced on an Illumina HiSeq 2500. TCRdb redid the processing of the public reads, applying fastp at Q25 and MiXCR, and retained in-frame beta chains. Identical CDR3 protein sequences are pooled into one entry, listed with their most common genes and DNA. A total of 500,000 to 750,000 distinct CDR3 sequences appear in this sample, around 15% of them only once. The ten largest clones represent 11% of the sample. General study outcomes and caveats: According to the authors, only a limited number of new T cells may be recruited by each seasonal influenza vaccination.

As regards this clonotype: This clone's antigen is unknown. Qualities for individual bases were not recorded, and no much larger clone is one base off.

Per the germline V gene (reference sequence), DFQATT is the CDR1 and SNEGSKA is the CDR2. Including the terminal cysteine and phenylalanine, the CDR3 comprises 14 residues. CDR3 DNA only is kept here, 42 bases in frame from base 1. At the junction V is shortened by 6 bases and J by 7 bases; bases outside the gene matches: 7. The sequence derives from a man aged 45-60 years who received an inactivated influenza vaccine. Donor details come from another sample of the same person, matched by shared clones. The input for sequencing was PBMCs from blood, taken 11 to 12 days after vaccination. This chain is built from TRBV20-1 and TRBJ1-6; 9 bases in the middle match TRBD1. The CDR3 region has the sequence CSAMDRGRNSPLHF. The nucleotides read TGCAGTGCCATGGACAGGGGAAGAAATTCACCCCTCCACTTT.